The next 28 T cell receptor beta chains were all read from a single sample in a study of shared clonotypes between healthy human individuals. Profiled with immunoSEQ multiplex PCR; TCRdb holds only in-frame clones, not every one. In the table there are 2 million to 2.5 million clones, roughly 94% of which are singletons. Sequencing was done on a sample of naive CD4+ T cells sorted from blood. Subset: CD45RA+ positively selected. These receptors came from a man aged 18 to 35 in good health.

This clone was counted a single time. The chain couples TRBV10-3 to TRBJ2-5, with 9 bases lining up with TRBD1. The CDR3 contains 15 residues. Germline assignment: CDR1 ENHRY and CDR2 SYGVKD. V lost 5 bases to trimming and J lost 0 bases; unmatched junction nucleotides: 4. CDR3 loop: CAISPGQGDQETQYF. The CDR3 coding sequence is TGTGCCATCAGTCCGGGACAGGGCGACCAAGAGACCCAGTACTTC.

V and J are TRBV2 and TRBJ2-7, with a possible D match to TRBD2 (5 bases). The CDR3 length is 12 residues. The V gene's germline CDR1 is SNHLY and CDR2 FYNNEI. Trimming removed 3 bases from V and 11 bases from J, with 14 bases in between. CDR3 nucleotide sequence: TGTGCCAGCAGTGAGGTTGATAGCGATAAGTACTTC. Protein: CASSEVDSDKYF.

The rearrangement links TRBV2 to TRBJ1-2, with 12 bases lining up with TRBD1. CDR1 is SNHLY, CDR2 FYNNEI, per germline. The CDR3 length is 15 residues. Trimming at V came to 4 bases and at J to 7 bases, leaving 7 bases not matched to a gene. DNA of the CDR3: TGTGCCAGCAGTGCGGGACAGGGGGCGCAAAGTGGCTACACCTTC. Translating gives CASSAGQGAQSGYTF.

The rearrangement uses TRBV6-6 and TRBJ1-4; 8 nucleotides match TRBD1. Germline-derived CDR1 and CDR2 are MNHNY and SVGAGI (reference sequence). Germline trimming cut 4 bases from V and 7 bases from J; bases unmatched to any gene: 5. The CDR3 consists of 14 residues. CDR3 in amino acids: CASSFAGGTEKLFF. CDR3 sequence (DNA): TGTGCCAGCAGTTTTGCAGGGGGCACTGAAAAACTGTTTTTT.

The V and J genes are TRBV5-1 and TRBJ2-1, with D possibly called TRBD1 or TRBD2 (5 bases each). The CDR3 is 15 residues long. Germline V gene sequence: CDR1 SGHRS, CDR2 YFSETQ. Trimming left V 5 bases short and J 4 bases short, with 16 bases between. In nucleotides, the CDR3 is TGCGCCAGCAGGGGTGGGACCCTTGTTTACAATGAGCAGTTCTTC. As protein: CASRGGTLVYNEQFF.

The chain uses TRBV2 and TRBJ2-5; D possibly corresponds to TRBD1 (5 bases). The V gene lost 10 bases and the J gene lost 5 bases, with 20 bases spanning the gap. The CDR3 consists of 14 residues. Per the germline V gene, CDR1 is SNHLY and CDR2 is FYNNEI. The CDR3 loop reads CATSLRVDGETQYF. The CDR3 DNA reads as TGTGCCACCAGCCTCAGGGTGGATGGCGAGACCCAGTACTTC.

This chain uses TRBV30 with TRBJ2-2, with no clear D. Germline CDR1 is GTSNPN and CDR2 is SVGIG (reference sequence). V was cut by 8 bases and J by 2 bases, with 6 bases left in between. The CDR3 has 11 amino acids. CDR3 DNA: TGTGCCGGTACTAACACCGGGGAGCTGTTTTTT. Its translation: CAGTNTGELFF.

The CDR3 DNA is TGTGCCAGCAGCCAAGAAGGGGCGGGCAATGGCTACACCTTC. Protein product: CASSQEGAGNGYTF. V usage is TRBV4-2 and J usage is TRBJ1-2, with a possible D match to TRBD1 (5 bases). The CDR3 consists of 14 residues. The V gene's germline CDR1 is LGHNA and CDR2 YNFKEQ. Trimming shortened V by 0 bases and J by 6 bases, and 11 bases separated the two germline ends.

This clone showed up just once. The sample contains more than one DNA sequence encoding this CDR3. The CDR3 DNA sequence: TGTGCCATCAGTGAGTCACTAGCGGGGGCCTACGAGCAGTACTTC. Translating gives CAISESLAGAYEQYF. J is TRBJ2-7 and V is TRBV10-3; 11 bases match TRBD2. There are 15 residues in the CDR3. The V gene end was trimmed by 0 bases and the J gene end by 2 bases; junction bases not matched to a gene: 0. Germline V lookup: CDR1 ENHRY, CDR2 SYGVKD.

V usage is TRBV28 and J usage is TRBJ2-3; D is perhaps TRBD1 or TRBD2 (5 bases each). Trimming removed 6 bases from V and 6 bases from J, with 19 bases in between. The CDR3 runs to 15 residues. Germline CDR1 and CDR2: MDHEN and SYDVKM. CDR3 in DNA: TGTGCCAGCAGCTCGGCTTTCCGGGGCTGGGATACGCAGTATTTT. This translates into CASSSAFRGWDTQYF.

This chain links TRBV10-3 with TRBJ2-3; TRBD2 is a possible D gene (6 bases). Germline V gives CDR1 ENHRY, CDR2 SYGVKD. V was pared by 2 bases and J by 2 bases, with 11 bases between. This CDR3 is built from 15 residues. The CDR3 protein is CAISEGVADTDTQYF. CDR3 nucleotide sequence: TGTGCCATCAGTGAGGGGGTAGCGGACACAGATACGCAGTATTTT.

This sequence joins TRBV5-4 and TRBJ1-1, with a possible D match to TRBD1 (6 bases). The CDR3 consists of 14 residues. The germline V gene has CDR1 SGHNT and CDR2 YYREEE (reference sequence). Trimming cost V 7 bases and J 4 bases, with 17 bases left between them. The CDR3 loop reads CASQTGGAATEAFF. In nucleotides, the CDR3 is TGTGCCAGCCAGACGGGGGGCGCGGCCACTGAAGCTTTCTTT. Based on the CDR3 plus reference TRBV5-4 and TRBJ1-1, the full variable domain is ETGVTQSPTHLIKTRGQQVTLRCSSQSGHNTVSWYQQALGQGPQFIFQYYREEENGRGNFPPRFSGLQFPNYSSELNVNALELDDSALYLCASQTGGAATEAFFGQGTRLTVV.

The rearrangement links TRBV12-2 to TRBJ2-5; the D call in the table, TRBD2, was not verified against the DNA. TRBV12-2 is recorded as a pseudogene. This CDR3 has 15 amino acids. The CDR3 reads CASRLSTGVSQTQYF. Written as DNA, the CDR3 is TGTGCAAGTCGCTTATCGACGGGAGTAAGCCAGACCCAGTACTTC.

The chain carries TRBV7-9 and TRBJ2-1; D is possibly TRBD1 or TRBD2 (5 bases each). The germline CDR1 and CDR2 sequences are SEHNR and FQNEAQ (reference sequence). With 4 bases removed from V and 4 bases from J, the gap between germline ends came to 23 bases. The CDR3 consists of 18 residues. CDR3 sequence (DNA): TGTGCCAGCAGCTCCATGCATGGGGGAGCTTCCCCGTACAATGAGCAGTTCTTC. Residues: CASSSMHGGASPYNEQFF.

The V and J genes are TRBV19 and TRBJ1-5, with D unclear. In germline, CDR1 is LNHDA, CDR2 SQIVND (reference sequence). This CDR3 has 15 residues. The V end lost 6 bases, the J end lost 1 base, and 13 bases lay between the germline ends. CDR3 amino acids: CASSLPTGSNQPQHF. The CDR3 coding sequence is TGTGCCAGTAGCCTCCCCACTGGGAGCAATCAGCCCCAGCATTTT.

The chain joins TRBV11-3 to TRBJ1-1; 10 bases agree with TRBD1. J lost 1 base, V lost 3 bases, and 8 bases had no gene match. Germline assignment: CDR1 SGHNT and CDR2 YENEEA. The CDR3 sequence is 17 residues long. The CDR3 spells CASSLEDRGSTNTEAFF. CDR3 DNA: TGTGCCAGCAGCTTGGAGGACAGGGGGAGTACGAACACTGAAGCTTTCTTT.

The chain employs TRBV29-1 and TRBJ1-2; no firm D call. V shed 0 bases and J shed 8 bases, with 13 bases lying between them. The CDR3 contains 13 residues. Germline CDR1 and CDR2: SQVTM and ANQGSEA. The CDR3 DNA reads as TGCAGCGTTGAAGAACCCCCCGGCCTAGGCTACACCTTC. Translating gives CSVEEPPGLGYTF. The whole variable domain, filled in from reference TRBV29-1 and TRBJ1-2, reads SAVISQKPSRDICQRGTSLTIQCQVDSQVTMMFWYRQQPGQSLTLIATANQGSEATYESGFVIDKFPISRPNLTFSTLTVSNMSPEDSSIYLCSVEEPPGLGYTFGSGTRLTVV.

This chain joins TRBV18 and TRBJ1-1; TRBD1 agrees at 8 bases. CDR1 and CDR2 (germline): KGHSH, LQKENI. Trimming cost V 1 base and J 5 bases; bases outside gene matches: 6. The CDR3 length is 15 residues. The DNA for the CDR3 is TGTGCCAGCTCACCACTTTCGGACAGGGAGACTGAAGCTTTCTTT. Protein: CASSPLSDRETEAFF.

The chain joins TRBV28 to TRBJ2-4; 7 bases line up with TRBD2. Germline-derived CDR1 and CDR2 are MDHEN and SYDVKM. J was trimmed by 15 bases and V by 7 bases; bases with no gene match: 15. The CDR3 runs to 13 residues. The CDR3 here is CASTTVGAGRWYF. DNA for the CDR3: TGTGCCAGCACCACAGTAGGGGCCGGGAGGTGGTACTTC.

V usage is TRBV5-8 and J usage is TRBJ2-7, with 7 nucleotides matching TRBD1. Germline trimming cut 2 bases from V and 2 bases from J; bases unmatched to any gene: 4. CDR3 length equals 14 residues. In germline, CDR1 is SGHTS, CDR2 YDEGEE. The CDR3 spells CASSFQGTAYEQYF. The CDR3 DNA reads TGTGCCAGCAGCTTTCAGGGGACAGCCTACGAGCAGTACTTC.

V usage is TRBV6-1 and J usage is TRBJ2-1; D perhaps matches TRBD1 (6 bases). The V gene lost 6 bases and the J gene lost 9 bases, with 15 bases spanning the gap. The CDR3 runs to 13 residues. Germline CDR1 MNHNS, CDR2 SASEGT. The CDR3 sequence is CASRGQRVGEQFF. The CDR3 nucleotides are TGTGCCAGCAGAGGACAGAGGGTAGGTGAGCAGTTCTTC.

This sequence joins TRBV30 and TRBJ1-2; the D is unclear. The CDR3 loop spans 14 amino acids. V was trimmed by 0 bases and J by 5 bases, leaving 13 bases between them. The germline V gene encodes CDR1 GTSNPN and CDR2 SVGIG (reference sequence). This CDR3 is CAWSVDPIGYGYTF. Here the CDR3 DNA reads TGTGCCTGGAGTGTAGATCCCATTGGTTATGGCTACACCTTC.

This chain connects TRBV6-1 to TRBJ1-1, with no clear D. The CDR3 totals 15 residues. Per germline, CDR1 MNHNS and CDR2 SASEGT. V was pared by 2 bases and J by 0 bases, with 10 bases between. The DNA of the CDR3 is TGTGCCAGCAGTGAACGTGGGCTTATGAACACTGAAGCTTTCTTT. Translation: CASSERGLMNTEAFF.

The chain carries TRBV7-2 and TRBJ2-7, with 8 bases fitting TRBD2. CDR3 length: 14 amino acids. The J segment lost 2 bases and the V segment lost 4 bases, leaving 4 bases of the junction unmatched. Germline V gives CDR1 SGHTA, CDR2 FQGNSA. The CDR3 region has the DNA TGTGCCAGCAGCTCACCGGGACTAGCCTACGAGCAGTACTTC. This codes for CASSSPGLAYEQYF.

The CDR3 loop reads CASSYLLQARVLPLHF. DNA for the CDR3: TGTGCCAGCAGTTACCTCCTCCAGGCCCGCGTACTTCCCCTCCACTTT. The chain is built from TRBV6-5 and TRBJ1-6; D uncertain. Trimming shortened V by 2 bases and J by 13 bases, and 21 bases separated the two germline ends. Germline V CDR1 and CDR2: MNHEY, SVGAGI. The CDR3 is 16 residues long.

The rearrangement joins TRBV13 to TRBJ2-4, with a weak D call TRBD2 (5 bases). The germline V gene has CDR1 PRHDT and CDR2 FYEKMQ (reference sequence). The germline V and J ends were trimmed by 6 bases and 0 bases, with 15 bases remaining between them. The CDR3 runs to 16 residues. The CDR3 here is CASRYLASLAKNIQYF. CDR3 DNA sequence: TGTGCCAGCAGATACCTAGCTTCCCTAGCCAAAAACATTCAGTACTTC. Looking up the rest from reference TRBV13 and TRBJ2-4 gives the full variable domain: AAGVIQSPRHLIKEKRETATLKCYPIPRHDTVYWYQQGPGQDPQFLISFYEKMQSDKGSIPDRFSAQQFSDYHSELNMSSLELGDSALYFCASRYLASLAKNIQYFGAGTRLSVL.

The J gene is TRBJ1-6, the V gene TRBV7-9; D may be TRBD1 (6 bases). Germline lookup yields CDR1 SEHNR and CDR2 FQNEAQ (reference sequence). Trimming took 1 base from V and 7 from J, leaving 11 bases between them. The CDR3 is 15 amino acids. CDR3 sequence reads: CASSLGGAENSPLHF. For the CDR3, the DNA is TGTGCCAGCAGCTTAGGGGGGGCAGAAAATTCACCCCTCCACTTT.

The V and J genes are TRBV5-8 and TRBJ1-5, with D maybe TRBD1 (6 bases). Germline CDR1 is SGHTS and CDR2 is YDEGEE. V lost 2 bases, J lost 5 bases, and 11 bases lay in between. The CDR3 is 14 residues long. CDR3 nucleotides: TGTGCCAGCAGCTTTAGGACAGCCGATCAGCCCCAGCATTTT. Amino acids: CASSFRTADQPQHF.